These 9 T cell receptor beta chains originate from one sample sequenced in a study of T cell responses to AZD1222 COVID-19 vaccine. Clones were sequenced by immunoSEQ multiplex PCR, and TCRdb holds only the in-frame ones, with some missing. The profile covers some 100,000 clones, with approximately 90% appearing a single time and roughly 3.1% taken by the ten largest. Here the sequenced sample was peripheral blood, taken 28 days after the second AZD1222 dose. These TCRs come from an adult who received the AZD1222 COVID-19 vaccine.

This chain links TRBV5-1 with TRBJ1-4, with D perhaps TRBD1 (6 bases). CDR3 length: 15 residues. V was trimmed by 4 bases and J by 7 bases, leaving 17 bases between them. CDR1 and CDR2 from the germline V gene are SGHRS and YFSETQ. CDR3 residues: CASSGDTQGREKLFF. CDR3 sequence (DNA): TGCGCCAGCAGCGGGGACACCCAGGGACGTGAAAAACTGTTTTTT.

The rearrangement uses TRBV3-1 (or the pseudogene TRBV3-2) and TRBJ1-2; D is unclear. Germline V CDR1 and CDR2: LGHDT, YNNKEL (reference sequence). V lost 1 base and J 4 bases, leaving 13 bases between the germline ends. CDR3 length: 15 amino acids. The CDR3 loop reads CASSQASPRVYGYTF. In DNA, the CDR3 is TGTGCCAGCAGCCAAGCCTCACCAAGGGTCTATGGCTACACCTTC.

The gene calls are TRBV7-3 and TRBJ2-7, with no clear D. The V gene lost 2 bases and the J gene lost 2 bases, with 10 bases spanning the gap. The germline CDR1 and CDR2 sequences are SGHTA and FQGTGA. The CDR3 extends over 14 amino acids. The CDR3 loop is CASSLVPGTYEQYF. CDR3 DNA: TGTGCCAGCAGCTTAGTACCTGGAACCTACGAGCAGTACTTC.

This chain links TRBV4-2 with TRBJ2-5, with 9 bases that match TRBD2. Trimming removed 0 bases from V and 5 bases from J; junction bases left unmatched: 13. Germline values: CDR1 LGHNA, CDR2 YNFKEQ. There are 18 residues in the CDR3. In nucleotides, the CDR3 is TGTGCCAGCAGCCAAGATTATGGGCTAGCGGGGCCAGGGGAGACCCAGTACTTC. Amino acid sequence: CASSQDYGLAGPGETQYF.

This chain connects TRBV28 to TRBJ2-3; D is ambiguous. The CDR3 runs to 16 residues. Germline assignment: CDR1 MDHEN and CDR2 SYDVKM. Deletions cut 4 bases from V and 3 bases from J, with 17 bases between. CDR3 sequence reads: CASSSIFVPATDTQYF. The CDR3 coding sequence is TGTGCCAGCAGTTCGATTTTCGTCCCGGCTACAGATACGCAGTATTTT.

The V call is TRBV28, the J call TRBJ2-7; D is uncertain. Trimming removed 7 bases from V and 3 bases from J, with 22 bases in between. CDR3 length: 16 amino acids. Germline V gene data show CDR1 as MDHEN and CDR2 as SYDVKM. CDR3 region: CASINGPQEVSYEQYF. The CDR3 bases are TGTGCCAGCATAAATGGGCCCCAGGAAGTAAGCTACGAGCAGTACTTC. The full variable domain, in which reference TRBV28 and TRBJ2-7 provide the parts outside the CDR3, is DVKVTQSSRYLVKRTGEKVFLECVQDMDHENMFWYRQDPGLGLRLIYFSYDVKMKEKGDIPEGYSVSREKKERFSLILESASTNQTSMYLCASINGPQEVSYEQYFGPGTRLTVT.

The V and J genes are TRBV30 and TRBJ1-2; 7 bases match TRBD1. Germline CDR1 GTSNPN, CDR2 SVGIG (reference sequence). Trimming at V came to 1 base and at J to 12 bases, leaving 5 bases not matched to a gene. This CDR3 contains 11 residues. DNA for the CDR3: TGTGCCTGGAGTGGGACAGGAGGAAACACCTTC. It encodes CAWSGTGGNTF.

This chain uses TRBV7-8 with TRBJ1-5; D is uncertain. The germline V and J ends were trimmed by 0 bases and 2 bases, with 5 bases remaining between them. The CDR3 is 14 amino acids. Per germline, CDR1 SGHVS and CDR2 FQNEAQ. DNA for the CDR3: TGTGCCAGCAGCTTAGCAGAGCGCAATCAGCCCCAGCATTTT. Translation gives CASSLAERNQPQHF.

CDR3 amino acids: CAWTPSSYNSPLHF. Here the CDR3 DNA reads TGTGCCTGGACCCCGAGCTCCTATAATTCACCCCTCCACTTT. V usage is TRBV30 and J usage is TRBJ1-6, with unresolved D. This CDR3 is built from 14 residues. CDR1 is GTSNPN, CDR2 SVGIG, per germline (reference sequence). V lost 4 bases and J lost 0, with 7 bases in between.